Shown below are 28 T cell receptor beta chains from a single sample sequenced in a study of T-cell reconstitution after alpha-beta-depleted transplantation in children. It was with unique molecular identifiers that the TCRbeta library was prepared. TCRdb independently ran MiXCR on the PCR reads; one entry per CDR3 protein. The table includes 300,000 to 350,000 distinct CDR3 sequences, 20% to 30% detected once. This material consisted of PBMCs, mostly from graft donor cells, taken 180 days after TCRalphabeta/CD19-depleted stem cell transplant. The receptors were sampled from a male patient between 5 and 17 years old who had a stem cell transplant for acute lymphoblastic leukemia, so the T cells may come from the graft donor.

This clonotype appeared a few times. The CDR3 nucleotides read TGTGCCAGCAGCCCGAGGAGGTTGGGGGGCGGGAGCACAGATACGCAGTATTTT. This codes for CASSPRRLGGGSTDTQYF. The chain recombines TRBV7-8 with TRBJ2-3; either TRBD1 or TRBD2 may fit D (6 bases each). With 5 bases removed from V and 0 bases from J, the gap between germline ends came to 21 bases. Per germline, CDR1 SGHVS and CDR2 FQNEAQ. The CDR3 is made up of 18 amino acids.

In its sample, this clonotype was seen a few times. The CDR3 DNA follows: TGTGCCAGCAGCTCCGACGTGCGTCCCGCTCTATCCTACGAGCAGTACTTC. This gives the protein CASSSDVRPALSYEQYF. This chain links TRBV7-9 with TRBJ2-7; D remains ambiguous. Germline V lookup: CDR1 SEHNR, CDR2 FQNEAQ (reference sequence). CDR3 length equals 17 residues. V lost 4 bases and J lost 1, with 20 bases in between. Based on the CDR3 plus reference TRBV7-9 and TRBJ2-7, the full variable domain is DTGVSQNPRHKITKRGQNVTFRCDPISEHNRLYWYRQTLGQGPEFLTYFQNEAQLEKSRLLSDRFSAERPKGSFSTLEIQRTEQGDSAMYLCASSSDVRPALSYEQYFGPGTRLTVT.

This clonotype was counted between two and nine times. This sequence joins TRBV5-1 and TRBJ2-1; no reliable D call. V gave up 0 bases and J gave up 10 bases, with 11 bases separating them. Germline V gene lookup returns CDR1 SGHRS and CDR2 YFSETQ. CDR3 length equals 13 residues. CDR3 residues: CASSLAVGVEQFF. In DNA form, the CDR3 reads TGCGCCAGCAGCTTGGCCGTCGGAGTCGAGCAGTTCTTC.

J is TRBJ2-7 and V is TRBV20-1; 8 bases agree with TRBD2. This CDR3 is 13 amino acids long. Looked up from germline, CDR1 is DFQATT and CDR2 is SNEGSKA (reference sequence). J gave up 2 bases and V 6 bases, and 6 bases lay outside the gene matches. The CDR3: CSAPGGGTYEQYF. The CDR3 DNA reads TGCAGTGCCCCCGGGGGGGGAACCTACGAGCAGTACTTC.

This clonotype has a count of ten or more. The chain has TRBV5-1 and TRBJ2-5, with 9 bases lining up with TRBD2. CDR1 SGHRS and CDR2 YFSETQ come from the germline V gene. This CDR3 is built from 15 residues. With V trimmed by 2 bases and J by 5 bases, 7 bases remained unmatched. CDR3 nucleotide sequence: TGCGCCAGCAGCTTTAGCGGGAGACCCGGGGAGACCCAGTACTTC. Translating gives CASSFSGRPGETQYF.

This clonotype was counted only a few times. This sequence joins TRBV7-9 and TRBJ2-7; 15 nucleotides match TRBD2. CDR1 and CDR2 (germline): SEHNR, FQNEAQ (reference sequence). With 5 bases clipped from V and 3 bases from J, the junction kept 8 bases outside the gene matches. The CDR3 extends over 17 amino acids. CDR3 protein: CASSPGTSGRSIYEQYF. Here the CDR3 DNA reads TGTGCCAGCAGCCCCGGGACTAGCGGGAGGTCAATCTACGAGCAGTACTTC.

This clonotype was seen a handful of times. This chain uses TRBV5-1 with TRBJ2-7; D might be TRBD1 or TRBD2, each matching 5 bases. Germline V gene sequence: CDR1 SGHRS, CDR2 YFSETQ. The V and J ends lost 1 base and 0 bases respectively, with 14 bases between them. CDR3 size: 16 residues. As DNA, the CDR3 is TGCGCCAGCAGCTTGCGGGGCCCCGGCGGCTCCTACGAGCAGTACTTC. It specifies CASSLRGPGGSYEQYF.

This clonotype was counted between two and nine times. The chain joins TRBV6-1 to TRBJ2-3, with 8 bases aligning to TRBD2. The CDR3 contains 14 residues. The V gene's germline CDR1 is MNHNS and CDR2 SASEGT. V shed 8 bases and J 7 bases; nucleotides not matched to a gene: 11. The CDR3 DNA is TGTGCCAGCGGTAGAGCGGGAGATGGATATACGCAGTATTTT. As protein: CASGRAGDGYTQYF.

The rearrangement links TRBV6-5 to TRBJ1-5; D remains unclear. The germline V and J ends were trimmed by 8 bases and 6 bases, with 11 bases remaining between them. In germline, CDR1 is MNHEY, CDR2 SVGAGI. The CDR3 runs 12 residues. This CDR3 is CASGYGSQPQHF. CDR3 sequence (DNA): TGTGCCAGCGGCTACGGGAGTCAGCCCCAGCATTTT.

In this sample, this clonotype turned up a few times. This rearrangement joins TRBV20-1 to TRBJ1-2; a possible D gene is TRBD1 (6 bases). Germline CDR1 is DFQATT and CDR2 is SNEGSKA (reference sequence). V was clipped by 7 bases and J by 8 bases, with 8 bases between them. This CDR3 is built from 9 residues. The CDR3 DNA follows: TGCAGTGGGACAGAAGGCTACACCTTC. This sequence encodes CSGTEGYTF.

The chain has TRBV4-1 and TRBJ2-2, with 10 bases aligning to TRBD2. The ends lost 6 bases at V and 0 bases at J; junction bases unmatched: 13. Germline V lookup: CDR1 MGHRA, CDR2 YSYEKL. This CDR3 has 19 amino acids. CDR3: CASRELAGIFPANTGELFF. In DNA form, the CDR3 reads TGCGCCAGCAGGGAACTAGCGGGAATATTCCCCGCGAACACCGGGGAGCTGTTTTTT.

The chain uses TRBV12-3 or TRBV12-4 and TRBJ2-4; 12 nucleotides match TRBD1. V lost 3 bases and J lost 8; bases outside the gene matches: 8. This CDR3 has 16 residues. The CDR3 sequence: CASSLVGTGGRDIQYF. The CDR3 DNA sequence: TGTGCCAGCAGTTTGGTCGGGACAGGGGGCAGGGACATTCAGTACTTC.

This clonotype was recorded many times. J is TRBJ2-3 and V is TRBV6-1, with 11 bases lining up with TRBD2. Germline CDR1 and CDR2: MNHNS and SASEGT. J gave up 3 bases and V 5 bases, and 7 bases lay outside the gene matches. The CDR3 has 16 residues. The CDR3 spells CASSRLAGYGTDTQYF. DNA of the CDR3: TGTGCCAGCAGTAGACTAGCGGGATACGGGACAGATACGCAGTATTTT.

This chain joins TRBV24-1 and TRBJ2-7; no definite D call. V was pared by 5 bases and J by 2 bases, with 6 bases between. Germline CDR1 reads KGHDR; CDR2 reads SFDVKD. The length of the CDR3 is 12 residues. The CDR3 loop reads CATSVLTYEQYF. CDR3 DNA sequence: TGTGCCACCAGTGTTCTCACCTACGAGCAGTACTTC.

The chain combines TRBV18 with TRBJ2-5; 9 nucleotides agree with TRBD1. CDR1 is KGHSH, CDR2 LQKENI, per germline. V trimming: 4 bases; J trimming: 1 base; junction bases outside the gene matches: 4. The CDR3 sequence is 15 residues long. The CDR3, as DNA: TGTGCCAGCTCACTCCGGACAGGGGCCCAAGAGACCCAGTACTTC. This codes for CASSLRTGAQETQYF.

This clonotype has just a few counts. The chain links TRBV20-1 to TRBJ1-1; 9 nucleotides line up with TRBD1. The germline CDR1 and CDR2 sequences are DFQATT and SNEGSKA (reference sequence). Losses at the gene ends were 2 bases for V and 2 bases for J; bases not matched to a gene: 12. CDR3 length equals 17 residues. CDR3 nucleotides: TGCAGTGCTAGATCCCCCGGGACAGGGCGCCTAAACACTGAAGCTTTCTTT. It codes for CSARSPGTGRLNTEAFF.

The gene calls are TRBV12-3 or TRBV12-4 and TRBJ1-5; D is possibly TRBD1 (5 bases). The V end was cut by 3 bases, the J end by 7 bases, with 13 bases between. The CDR3 spans 14 residues. CDR3 loop: CASSLIGAGQPQHF. The DNA for the CDR3 is TGTGCCAGCAGTTTGATTGGGGCGGGCCAGCCCCAGCATTTT.

This clonotype was observed a handful of times. This chain connects TRBV18 to TRBJ2-1, with D unresolved. Germline-derived CDR1 and CDR2 are KGHSH and LQKENI. The CDR3 sequence is 14 residues long. V dropped 3 bases and J dropped 0 bases, with 6 bases sitting between them. The CDR3 sequence is CASSPRTSYNEQFF. For the CDR3, the DNA is TGTGCCAGCTCACCCCGGACCTCCTACAATGAGCAGTTCTTC.

The rearrangement links TRBV20-1 to TRBJ1-5, with TRBD1 as a possible D gene (6 bases). This CDR3 contains 16 residues. The V gene's germline CDR1 is DFQATT and CDR2 SNEGSKA (reference sequence). V was clipped by 1 base and J by 0 bases, with 13 bases between them. The DNA of the CDR3 is TGCAGTGCTAGAGCCTCGGGGGCGTATAGCAATCAGCCCCAGCATTTT. Protein: CSARASGAYSNQPQHF.

Regarding this clonotype: The junction differs from germline at one of its ends, possibly a read error. The J gene is TRBJ1-5, the V gene TRBV4-1; 7 nucleotides line up with TRBD1. Germline CDR1 reads MGHRA; CDR2 reads YSYEKL. The CDR3 is 15 amino acids. The CDR3 bases are TGCGCCAGCAGCCAAGGCGCAGGGGGGAATCGGCCCCAGCATTTT. It codes for CASSQGAGGNRPQHF.

In its sample, this clonotype was seen a few times. Here the CDR3 reads CASIQQGNRLRYNEQFF. The CDR3 coding sequence is TGTGCCAGCATTCAGCAGGGAAACCGCTTAAGGTACAATGAGCAGTTCTTC. The V and J genes are TRBV27 and TRBJ2-1, with D perhaps matching TRBD1 (5 bases). The CDR3 is 17 amino acids. CDR1 and CDR2 (germline): MNHEY, SMNVEV (reference sequence). Trimming left V 7 bases short and J 4 bases short, with 23 bases between.

In this sample, this clonotype turned up a few times. The rearrangement uses TRBV10-2 and TRBJ2-1; D is perhaps TRBD1 (6 bases). The CDR3 covers 13 residues. The V end lost 6 bases, the J end lost 7 bases, and 13 bases lay between the germline ends. In germline, CDR1 is WSHSY, CDR2 SAAADI. CDR3 sequence (DNA): TGCGCCAGCAGACAGGGATTTGGAAATGAGCAGTTCTTC. Translating gives CASRQGFGNEQFF.

The chain recombines TRBV2 with TRBJ2-7, with 7 bases that match TRBD2. The germline V gene has CDR1 SNHLY and CDR2 FYNNEI. CDR3 length: 14 residues. The ends lost 5 bases at V and 0 bases at J; junction bases unmatched: 4. DNA for the CDR3: TGTGCCAGCAGTTTCCGGGAGGCCTCCTACGAGCAGTACTTC. Residues: CASSFREASYEQYF. Full variable domain (remainder filled in from reference TRBV2 and TRBJ2-7): EPEVTQTPSHQVTQMGQEVILRCVPISNHLYFYWYRQILGQKVEFLVSFYNNEISEKSEIFDDQFSVERPDGSNFTLKIRSTKLEDSAMYFCASSFREASYEQYFGPGTRLTVT.

The table lists this clonotype with a few counts. The gene calls are TRBV7-3 and TRBJ2-1; possible D gene TRBD2, 5 bases. CDR1 is SGHTA, CDR2 FQGTGA, per germline. V was cut by 4 bases and J by 14 bases, with 15 bases left in between. The CDR3 runs to 12 residues. The CDR3 bases are TGTGCCAGCAGCTCGTCCGAGGGCAATGAGTTCTTC. Residues: CASSSSEGNEFF.

Here the CDR3 DNA reads TGCAGTGCTCGGCTCTCCTACAATGAGCAGTTCTTC. It translates to CSARLSYNEQFF. The J gene is TRBJ2-1, the V gene TRBV20-1, with D unresolved. This CDR3 has 12 residues. Germline V CDR1 and CDR2: DFQATT, SNEGSKA (reference sequence). Trimming removed 5 bases from V and 0 bases from J, with 5 bases in between.

The V and J genes are TRBV12-3 or TRBV12-4 and TRBJ2-1; 12 bases are a match to TRBD2. The CDR3 runs 16 residues. With V trimmed by 4 bases and J by 6 bases, 7 bases remained unmatched. Here the CDR3 DNA reads TGTGCCAGCAGTTCCCCGGAACTAGCGGGAGGCAATGAGCAGTTCTTC. Translation: CASSSPELAGGNEQFF.

V gene TRBV29-1 combines with J gene TRBJ1-1, with a weak D call TRBD1 (6 bases). The CDR3 consists of 14 residues. The germline V and J ends were trimmed by 2 bases and 3 bases, with 13 bases remaining between them. Per the germline V gene, CDR1 is SQVTM and CDR2 is ANQGSEA. This CDR3 is CSVERGGGYTEAFF. CDR3 nucleotides: TGCAGCGTTGAAAGGGGAGGGGGGTACACTGAAGCTTTCTTT.

The rearrangement joins TRBV6-5 to TRBJ2-7; D assignment may be TRBD1 or TRBD2 (5 bases each). The germline CDR1 and CDR2 sequences are MNHEY and SVGAGI. CDR3 length equals 15 residues. V dropped 0 bases and J dropped 0 bases, with 9 bases sitting between them. The CDR3 spells CASSYSRGGSYEQYF. As DNA, the CDR3 is TGTGCCAGCAGTTACTCGAGGGGCGGCTCCTACGAGCAGTACTTC.